One sample yielded the 27 T cell receptor beta chains listed below, sequenced in a study of memory CD4+ T cells and cytomegalovirus serostatus. Single viable CD3+CD4+CD8-CD45RO+ cells were sorted as the memory CD4+ T cells. This table comes from immunoSEQ multiplex PCR, and its TCRdb copy is limited to in-frame clones, with some not included. In the table there are under 45,000 clones, 65% to 85% of which are singletons. Material for sequencing was memory CD4+ T cells from blood. The source of these receptors is an adult in good health and CMV-seronegative.

This chain links TRBV2 with TRBJ2-2, with TRBD1 identical over 11 bases. Trimming cost V 7 bases and J 5 bases; bases outside gene matches: 3. The CDR3 is made up of 14 amino acids. Per the germline V gene, CDR1 is SNHLY and CDR2 is FYNNEI. CDR3 loop: CASKGTGGTGELFF. CDR3 nucleotides: TGTGCCAGCAAGGGGACAGGGGGGACCGGGGAGCTGTTTTTT. The full variable domain, rest sourced from reference TRBV2 and TRBJ2-2, is EPEVTQTPSHQVTQMGQEVILRCVPISNHLYFYWYRQILGQKVEFLVSFYNNEISEKSEIFDDQFSVERPDGSNFTLKIRSTKLEDSAMYFCASKGTGGTGELFFGEGSRLTVL.

V usage is TRBV10-3 and J usage is TRBJ1-2, with D uncertain. V dropped 3 bases and J dropped 4 bases, with 9 bases sitting between them. Germline V gene sequence: CDR1 ENHRY, CDR2 SYGVKD. The CDR3 sequence is 13 residues long. The CDR3 sequence: CAISESQPYGYTF. The CDR3 DNA follows: TGTGCCATCAGTGAAAGTCAGCCCTATGGCTACACCTTC.

The chain combines TRBV5-1 with TRBJ2-1; weak D call: TRBD2 (6 bases). The CDR3 length is 15 residues. Trimming took 4 bases from V and 6 from J, leaving 17 bases between them. CDR1 is SGHRS and CDR2 is YFSETQ in the germline V gene. The CDR3 bases are TGCGCCAGCAGCCCCCGGGAGCTCCCACCCAATGAGCAGTTCTTC. This sequence encodes CASSPRELPPNEQFF.

The chain employs TRBV7-6 and TRBJ2-2; no reliable D call. With 2 bases removed from V and 5 bases from J, the gap between germline ends came to 12 bases. The CDR3 totals 15 residues. From germline, CDR1 is SGHVS and CDR2 FNYEAQ. Here the CDR3 reads CASSLNPGYTGELFF. As DNA, the CDR3 is TGTGCCAGCAGCTTAAACCCGGGTTATACCGGGGAGCTGTTTTTT.

This rearrangement joins TRBV7-9 to TRBJ2-1; D ambiguous. The CDR3 totals 15 residues. V lost 7 bases, J lost 0 bases, and 13 bases lay in between. The germline V gene has CDR1 SEHNR and CDR2 FQNEAQ (reference sequence). Here the CDR3 reads CASTNTISSYNEQFF. CDR3 DNA: TGTGCCAGCACCAACACCATAAGCTCCTACAATGAGCAGTTCTTC.

V and J are TRBV6-6 and TRBJ1-2; 7 nucleotides align to TRBD1. This CDR3 contains 14 residues. The germline V gene encodes CDR1 MNHNY and CDR2 SVGAGI (reference sequence). V trimming: 2 bases; J trimming: 0 bases; junction bases outside the gene matches: 0. DNA for the CDR3: TGTGCCAGCAGTTACCAGGGGGCTAACTATGGCTACACCTTC. Encoded protein: CASSYQGANYGYTF.

J is TRBJ1-6 and V is TRBV6-1, with TRBD1 identical over 7 bases. Germline CDR1 is MNHNS and CDR2 is SASEGT. This CDR3 is 16 amino acids long. J lost 5 bases, V lost 2 bases, and 6 bases had no gene match. CDR3 protein: CASSEKTGTDNSPLHF. The CDR3 DNA reads as TGTGCCAGCAGTGAAAAGACGGGGACAGATAATTCACCCCTCCACTTT.

The chain couples TRBV2 to TRBJ1-2, with TRBD1 as a possible D gene (5 bases). The length of the CDR3 is 14 residues. Deletions cut 6 bases from V and 8 bases from J, with 19 bases between. CDR1 and CDR2 from the germline V gene are SNHLY and FYNNEI. The CDR3 protein is CASRGDAGAGGYTF. The CDR3 nucleotides read TGTGCCAGCAGGGGGGACGCAGGAGCTGGAGGCTACACCTTC.

As concerns this clone: The sample has other DNA sequences that encode this CDR3 too. J is TRBJ1-1 and V is TRBV29-1; maybe TRBD1 (5 bases). The CDR3 covers 12 residues. The germline V gene has CDR1 SQVTM and CDR2 ANQGSEA. V was trimmed by 6 bases and J by 2 bases, leaving 10 bases between them. The CDR3 loop is CSVGGGNTEAFF. The CDR3 DNA reads as TGCAGCGTGGGGGGGGGAAACACTGAAGCTTTCTTT.

This chain connects TRBV2 to TRBJ1-6; the D is unclear. Per the germline V gene, CDR1 is SNHLY and CDR2 is FYNNEI. Deletions cut 6 bases from V and 7 bases from J, with 13 bases between. The CDR3 is made up of 14 amino acids. CDR3 coding DNA: TGTGCCAGCAGCCCAGCAGGCTGGAATTCACCCCTCCACTTT. Its translation is CASSPAGWNSPLHF.

The sample holds a few counts of this clone. This chain joins TRBV9 and TRBJ2-1; 7 bases map to TRBD2. Germline CDR1 is SGDLS and CDR2 is YYNGEE. This CDR3 contains 15 residues. V shed 3 bases and J 6 bases; nucleotides not matched to a gene: 9. The CDR3 coding sequence is TGTGCCAGCAGCGCGACTAGCACCACTACCAATGAGCAGTTCTTC. It translates to CASSATSTTTNEQFF.

J is TRBJ1-1 and V is TRBV19, with D possibly being TRBD1 (6 bases). This CDR3 has 14 residues. Germline assignment: CDR1 LNHDA and CDR2 SQIVND (reference sequence). The V gene lost 7 bases and the J gene lost 7 bases, with 19 bases spanning the gap. CDR3 nucleotide sequence: TGTGCCAGTACCGAAGGGGGAGGATACAGTGAAGCTTTCTTT. Protein product: CASTEGGGYSEAFF.

The chain combines TRBV2 with TRBJ1-2; 7 bases are shared with TRBD1. The CDR3 is 12 amino acids. Per germline, CDR1 SNHLY and CDR2 FYNNEI. V was pared by 8 bases and J by 5 bases, with 5 bases of the junction left unmatched. CDR3 region: CASGQDRYGYTF. The CDR3 DNA follows: TGTGCCAGCGGACAGGACCGATATGGCTACACCTTC.

The V call is TRBV15, the J call TRBJ1-6, with a tentative D call TRBD1 (5 bases). Germline V CDR1 and CDR2: LNHNV, YYDKDF (reference sequence). With 3 bases removed from V and 6 bases from J, the gap between germline ends came to 12 bases. This CDR3 is built from 15 residues. The CDR3 region has the DNA TGTGCCACCAGCAGGGGAGACAGTCCTAATTCACCCCTCCACTTT. Its protein is CATSRGDSPNSPLHF.

The CDR3 bases are TGTGCCAGCAGTCCAGACACCGGGACAAATTATGGCTACACCTTC. This gives the protein CASSPDTGTNYGYTF. The chain links TRBV27 to TRBJ1-2; D perhaps matches TRBD1 (6 bases). The length of the CDR3 is 15 residues. Looked up from germline, CDR1 is MNHEY and CDR2 is SMNVEV (reference sequence). The V end was cut by 5 bases, the J end by 5 bases, with 18 bases between.

This chain links TRBV30 with TRBJ1-2; D is unclear. Deletions cut 0 bases from V and 7 bases from J, with 9 bases between. This CDR3 contains 12 residues. Germline CDR1 reads GTSNPN; CDR2 reads SVGIG (reference sequence). The DNA for the CDR3 is TGTGCCTGGAGTGTACAAGGGTTTGGCTACACCTTC. This sequence encodes CAWSVQGFGYTF.

The chain recombines TRBV27 with TRBJ1-6, with 11 positions matching TRBD1. With V trimmed by 6 bases and J by 9 bases, 10 bases remained unmatched. Per the germline V gene, CDR1 is MNHEY and CDR2 is SMNVEV (reference sequence). This CDR3 comprises 16 residues. The CDR3 here is CASSWNPGQGVSPLHF. The CDR3 region has the DNA TGTGCCAGCAGCTGGAACCCGGGACAGGGGGTTTCACCCCTCCACTTT.

The CDR3 here is CASSFEGTGGSYEQYF. CDR3 bases: TGTGCCAGCAGCTTTGAAGGAACAGGGGGCTCCTACGAGCAGTACTTC. The J gene is TRBJ2-7, the V gene TRBV11-1; 8 positions agree with TRBD1. There are 16 residues in the CDR3. In germline, CDR1 is SGHAT, CDR2 FQDESV (reference sequence). Trimming cost V 3 bases and J 0 bases; bases outside gene matches: 7.

The gene calls are TRBV5-5 and TRBJ2-2, with 8 bases that match TRBD2. Germline V gene lookup returns CDR1 SGHKS and CDR2 YYEKEE (reference sequence). V shed 3 bases, J shed 2 bases, and the junction held 9 bases outside the gene matches. This CDR3 has 17 residues. The CDR3 DNA reads as TGTGCCAGCAGCTGGCCGAGCGGGGGCCGTAACACCGGGGAGCTGTTTTTT. Its translation: CASSWPSGGRNTGELFF.

The chain has TRBV27 and TRBJ1-5, with TRBD1 matching 11 bases. The ends lost 4 bases at V and 5 bases at J; junction bases unmatched: 7. This CDR3 contains 16 residues. Germline CDR1 is MNHEY and CDR2 is SMNVEV (reference sequence). The CDR3 protein is CASSSPGQGAYQPQHF. The DNA for the CDR3 is TGTGCCAGCAGTTCCCCCGGACAGGGGGCATATCAGCCCCAGCATTTT.

The gene calls are TRBV2 and TRBJ2-1; 14 bases match TRBD2. Losses at the gene ends were 8 bases for V and 4 bases for J; bases not matched to a gene: 4. Germline assignment: CDR1 SNHLY and CDR2 FYNNEI. The CDR3 extends over 15 amino acids. CDR3 region: CASARLAGGYNEQFF. Here the CDR3 DNA reads TGTGCCAGCGCCCGACTAGCGGGGGGGTACAATGAGCAGTTCTTC.

This clone occurred once. The germline gene is not matched at one end of the junction; a read error may be the cause. CDR3 DNA sequence: TGTGCCAGCTCACCGCCGGGACAGGGGGCTCTAGACTTC. It codes for CASSPPGQGALDF. The chain couples TRBV18 to TRBJ2-5, with 12 bases aligning to TRBD1. The CDR3 loop spans 13 amino acids. The germline V gene encodes CDR1 KGHSH and CDR2 LQKENI.

The CDR3 is CASSYQPGTFNTGELFF. As DNA, the CDR3 is TGTGCCAGCAGCTACCAACCCGGGACATTTAACACCGGGGAGCTGTTTTTT. This chain joins TRBV5-8 and TRBJ2-2; D may be TRBD1 (6 bases). The V end was cut by 3 bases, the J end by 2 bases, with 17 bases between. This CDR3 contains 17 residues. From germline, CDR1 is SGHTS and CDR2 YDEGEE.

Here the CDR3 reads CAISESASSNTEAFF. The CDR3 DNA is TGTGCCATCAGTGAGTCGGCCAGTTCGAACACTGAAGCTTTCTTT. The rearrangement links TRBV10-3 to TRBJ1-1; D is undetermined. The CDR3 sequence is 15 residues long. The germline CDR1 and CDR2 sequences are ENHRY and SYGVKD. V gave up 0 bases and J gave up 1 base, with 9 bases separating them.

This chain connects TRBV6-6 to TRBJ1-2; D unclear. The CDR3 length is 13 residues. Germline V gene data show CDR1 as MNHNY and CDR2 as SVGAGI (reference sequence). Between the trimmed V and J ends, which lost 7 bases and 4 bases, there was a span of 13 bases. CDR3 region: CASTVEGFYGYTF. The CDR3 DNA reads TGTGCCAGCACCGTGGAGGGCTTCTATGGCTACACCTTC.

V usage is TRBV28 and J usage is TRBJ1-1, with D unresolved. In germline, CDR1 is MDHEN, CDR2 SYDVKM. V was trimmed by 5 bases and J by 5 bases, leaving 9 bases between them. CDR3 length: 12 residues. The CDR3, as DNA: TGTGCCAGCAGTCCCCTGAGAACTGAAGCTTTCTTT. Its translation: CASSPLRTEAFF.

The chain recombines TRBV7-9 with TRBJ1-2; 9 bases agree with TRBD1. V was clipped by 4 bases and J by 6 bases; unmatched bases: 6. The CDR3 totals 14 residues. The germline gives CDR1 SEHNR, CDR2 FQNEAQ (reference sequence). CDR3 in amino acids: CASSSAGTGHGYTF. Written as DNA, the CDR3 is TGTGCCAGCAGCTCCGCCGGGACAGGGCATGGCTACACCTTC.